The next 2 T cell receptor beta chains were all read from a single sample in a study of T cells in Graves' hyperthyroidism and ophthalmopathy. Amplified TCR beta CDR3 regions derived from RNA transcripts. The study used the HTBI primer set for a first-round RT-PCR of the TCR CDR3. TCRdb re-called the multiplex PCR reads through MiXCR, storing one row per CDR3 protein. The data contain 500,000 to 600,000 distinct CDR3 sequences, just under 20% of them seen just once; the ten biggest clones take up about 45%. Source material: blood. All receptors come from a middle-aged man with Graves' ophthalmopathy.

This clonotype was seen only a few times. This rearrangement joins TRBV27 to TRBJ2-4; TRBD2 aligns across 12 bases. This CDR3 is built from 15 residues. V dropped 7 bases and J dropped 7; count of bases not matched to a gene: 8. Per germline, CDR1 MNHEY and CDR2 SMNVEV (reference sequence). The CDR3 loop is CASKRGLAGSNIQYF. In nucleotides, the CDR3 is TGTGCCAGCAAAAGAGGACTAGCGGGGAGCAACATTCAGTACTTC.

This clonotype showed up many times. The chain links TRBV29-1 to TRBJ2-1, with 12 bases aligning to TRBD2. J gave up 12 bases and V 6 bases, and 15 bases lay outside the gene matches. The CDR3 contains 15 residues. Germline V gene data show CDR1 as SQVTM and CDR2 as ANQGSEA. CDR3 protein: CSVVPGLAGLLGQFF. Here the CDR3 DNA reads TGCAGCGTCGTACCGGGACTAGCGGGTCTGTTAGGGCAGTTCTTC.